This is a list of T cell receptor beta chains from one sample in a study of beta chain features in type 1 diabetes. Clones were read by immunoSEQ multiplex PCR, and TCRdb kept only the in-frame ones, dropping some. The data contain 900,000 or so clones, roughly 15% of them seen just once; the ten biggest clones take up about 0.02%. What was sequenced was naive CD4+ T cells from blood. The receptors were sampled from a woman under 30 in good health. Both conserved end residues are part of each CDR3. D genes are given only for firm matches. The size field is filled for only some rows; it gives once, few, many or a size class.

J | size | D | V | DNA | CDR3
TRBJ1-2 | few | NA | TRBV7-2 | TGTGCCAGCAGCTTAGGCCCGGGGGCATCGAATGGCTACACCTTC | CASSLGPGASNGYTF
TRBJ2-1 | few | TRBD2 | TRBV28 | TGTGCCAGCAGAGACTGGGGGGGCAATGAGCAGTTCTTC | CASRDWGGNEQFF
TRBJ1-1 | NA | NA | TRBV7-9 | TGTGCCAGCAGCTTAGTACTCGGAGGTACTGAAGCTTTCTTT | CASSLVLGGTEAFF
TRBJ2-3 | NA | NA | TRBV7-9 | TGTGCCAGCAGCTTCGTAATCTTCACAGATACGCAGTATTTT | CASSFVIFTDTQYF
TRBJ2-3 | few | TRBD1 | TRBV29-1 | TGCAGCGTGCAAGGACAGGGGAGAACAGATACGCAGTATTTT | CSVQGQGRTDTQYF
TRBJ2-7 | few | TRBD2 | TRBV6-5 | TGTGCCAGCAGTAGCGGGAGACTAGTCCACGAGCAGTACTTC | CASSSGRLVHEQYF
TRBJ1-2 | few | TRBD1 | TRBV10-2 | TGCGCCAGCAGTCCTTTTAGGACAGGATTCTATGGCTACACCTTC | CASSPFRTGFYGYTF
TRBJ2-2 | few | TRBD2 | TRBV7-2 | TGTGCCAGCAGCTTAGTTGGGCTAGCGGGAGATGCCGGGGAGCTGTTTTTT | CASSLVGLAGDAGELFF
TRBJ2-7 | once | NA | TRBV19 | TGTGCCAGTAGTATGCCCGGGCGATCCTACGAGCAGTACTTC | CASSMPGRSYEQYF
TRBJ1-1 | few | NA | TRBV7-2 | TGTGCCAGCAGCTTAGAAGTGGGGCGGAACACTGAAGCTTTCTTT | CASSLEVGRNTEAFF
TRBJ2-5 | NA | TRBD2 | TRBV28 | TGTGCCAGCAGTTCGGGACTAGCGGGAGGCTTCTTGTTGGGGACCCAGTACTTC | CASSSGLAGGFLLGTQYF
TRBJ2-3 | few | NA | TRBV9 | TGTGCCAGCAGCGTTTCTAGTACAGATACGCAGTATTTT | CASSVSSTDTQYF
TRBJ1-1 | few | TRBD1 | TRBV18 | TGTGCCAGCTCACCAACAGGGGTGACTGAAGCTTTCTTT | CASSPTGVTEAFF
TRBJ1-1 | few | NA | TRBV6-1 | TGTGCCAGCAAGGCCGATCTGATCGGTGAAGCTTTCTTT | CASKADLIGEAFF
TRBJ2-1 | NA | TRBD2 | TRBV6-6 | TGTGCCAGCAGTTCGGGGGGGGGCAATGAGCAGTTCTTC | CASSSGGGNEQFF
TRBJ2-1 | NA | NA | TRBV7-9 | TGTGCCAGCAGCTGGAGGGGTACCAGGGCCTCCTACAATGAGCAGTTCTTC | CASSWRGTRASYNEQFF
TRBJ1-5 | NA | NA | TRBV19 | TGTGCCAGTAGTAAAGGGCCCCGCAATCAGCCCCAGCATTTT | CASSKGPRNQPQHF
TRBJ2-1 | NA | TRBD2 | TRBV11-2 | TGTGCCAGCAGCTCTAGAGTAGCGGGGGTCGCTAATGAGCAGTTCTTC | CASSSRVAGVANEQFF
TRBJ2-1 | few | TRBD2 | TRBV9 | TGTGCCAGCTCTAGCGGGAGGCCGGGGTACAATGAGCAGTTCTTC | CASSSGRPGYNEQFF
TRBJ2-5 | NA | NA | TRBV15 | TGTGCCACCAGCAGAGGAGGTGGAGGCGCTGGGGGCTTTTGGCAAGAGACCCAGTACTTC | CATSRGGGGAGGFWQETQYF
TRBJ1-1 | few | NA | TRBV20-1 | TGCAGCCAAAAAGGGGCCACTGAAGCTTTCTTT | CSQKGATEAFF
TRBJ2-2 | few | TRBD2 | TRBV27 | TGTGCCAGCAGGGAGTACAAAACTAGCGGGGACACCGGGGAGCTGTTTTTT | CASREYKTSGDTGELFF
TRBJ2-5 | few | NA | TRBV28 | TGTGCCAGCAGCCAGGGTGGAGAGACCCAGTACTTC | CASSQGGETQYF
TRBJ2-1 | NA | TRBD1 | TRBV19 | TGTGCCAGTAATCAGGGGGCGGTTTTGGACAATGAGCAGTTCTTC | CASNQGAVLDNEQFF
TRBJ2-5 | NA | TRBD1 | TRBV28 | TGTGCCAGCAGTTTAAGGCCGGGACAGGGGCAAGAGACCCAGTACTTC | CASSLRPGQGQETQYF
TRBJ1-2 | NA | NA | TRBV27 | TGTGCCAGCAGTCCAAGGATGGGTAACTATGGCTACACCTTC | CASSPRMGNYGYTF
TRBJ2-1 | few | TRBD1 | TRBV4-1 | TGCGCCAGCAGCCAGACAGGGTTAGGGGTTAATGAGCAGTTCTTC | CASSQTGLGVNEQFF
TRBJ2-3 | few | TRBD2 | TRBV4-3 | TGCGCCAGCAGCCCCCAAACATTAGCGGGAGTGTTGGATACGCAGTATTTT | CASSPQTLAGVLDTQYF
TRBJ2-1 | few | NA | TRBV20-1 | TGCAGGGGAGGTCGGGGCGAGCAGTTCTTC | CRGGRGEQFF